This TCR beta chain stems from a study of cytomegalovirus exposure and HLA in healthy donors. In the study overall: Unique TCRs numbering roughly 85 million, obtained from HLA-typed donors, made up an early data release.

PCR primers comprised 60 Vbeta and 13 Jbeta primers. The table came from immunoSEQ multiplex PCR; TCRdb's copy has only in-frame clones and leaves some out. The sample includes approximately 150,000 clones, roughly four fifths of them seen just once. Germline V CDR1 and CDR2: SQVTM, ANQGSEA. This CDR3 is 15 amino acids long. The ends lost 0 bases at V and 3 bases at J; junction bases unmatched: 6. Worth noting for this clone: What it binds is unknown.

General study points: Productive status was seen about 90% or about 30% of the time for most TCR beta V segments in an earlier analysis. With DRB1 most and HLA-C fewest, TCR association rates differed between HLA loci in a later analysis. Reported performance of the classifier showed diagnosis of cytomegalovirus status with high specificity and sensitivity.

The genes are TRBV29-1 and TRBJ2-3; 7 bases match TRBD1. The sample comprised PBMCs. This TCR came from a man in his fifties in good health and CMV-seropositive. The CDR3 region has the DNA TGCAGCGTTGAAGAAACAGGGGTGGGTACAGATACGCAGTATTTT. It specifies CSVEETGVGTDTQYF.